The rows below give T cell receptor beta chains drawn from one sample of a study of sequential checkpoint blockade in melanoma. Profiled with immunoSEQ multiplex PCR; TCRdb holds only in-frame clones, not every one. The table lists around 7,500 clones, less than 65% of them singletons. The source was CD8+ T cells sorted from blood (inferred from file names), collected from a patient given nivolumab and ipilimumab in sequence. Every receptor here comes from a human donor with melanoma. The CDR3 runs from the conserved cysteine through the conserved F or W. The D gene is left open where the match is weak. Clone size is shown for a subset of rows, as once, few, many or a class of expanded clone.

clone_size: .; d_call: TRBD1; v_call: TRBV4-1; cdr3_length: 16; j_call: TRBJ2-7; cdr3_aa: CASSQSDRGHSYEQYF; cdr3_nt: TGCGCCAGCAGCCAAAGTGACAGGGGGCATTCCTACGAGCAGTACTTC
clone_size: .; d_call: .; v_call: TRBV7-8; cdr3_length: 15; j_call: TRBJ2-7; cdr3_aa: CASSFNRGLFSEQYF; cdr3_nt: TGTGCCAGCAGCTTCAACCGCGGACTATTTAGCGAGCAGTACTTC
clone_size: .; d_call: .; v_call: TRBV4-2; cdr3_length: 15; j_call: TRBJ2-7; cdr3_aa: CASSVPSASSYEQYF; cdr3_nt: TGTGCCAGCAGCGTCCCTAGCGCCAGCTCCTACGAGCAGTACTTC
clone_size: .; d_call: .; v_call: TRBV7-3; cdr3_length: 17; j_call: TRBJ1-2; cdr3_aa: CASSPGTYSNPNYGYTF; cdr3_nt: TGTGCCAGCAGCCCGGGGACTTACTCAAACCCTAACTATGGCTACACCTTC
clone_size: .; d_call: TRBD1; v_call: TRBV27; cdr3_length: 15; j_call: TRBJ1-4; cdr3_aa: CASSSQGGRLEKLFF; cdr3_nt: TGTGCCAGCAGTTCACAGGGGGGTCGTTTAGAAAAACTGTTTTTT
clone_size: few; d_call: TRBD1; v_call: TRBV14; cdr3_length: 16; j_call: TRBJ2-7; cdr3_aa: CASSQGKQGVMDEQYF; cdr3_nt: TGTGCCAGCAGCCAAGGGAAACAGGGGGTAATGGACGAGCAGTACTTC
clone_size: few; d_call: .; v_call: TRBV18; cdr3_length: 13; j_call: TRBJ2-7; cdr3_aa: CASSPRSSYEQYF; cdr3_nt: TGTGCCAGCTCACCGAGGTCTTCCTACGAGCAGTACTTC
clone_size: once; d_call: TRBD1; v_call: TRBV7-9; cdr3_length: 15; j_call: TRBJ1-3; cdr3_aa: CASSSTGTGGNTIYF; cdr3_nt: TGTGCCAGCAGCTCGACCGGGACAGGGGGAAACACCATATATTTT
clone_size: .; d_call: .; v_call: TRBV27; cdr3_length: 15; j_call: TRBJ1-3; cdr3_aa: CASSPRRGFGNTIYF; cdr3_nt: TGTGCCAGCAGTCCCCGGCGGGGTTTTGGAAACACCATATATTTT
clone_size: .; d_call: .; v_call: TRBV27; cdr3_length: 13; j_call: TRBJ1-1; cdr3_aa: CATAVFRNTEAFF; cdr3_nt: TGTGCCACCGCGGTTTTCAGGAACACTGAAGCTTTCTTT
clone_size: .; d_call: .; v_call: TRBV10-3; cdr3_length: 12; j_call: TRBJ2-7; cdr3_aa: CASSAGAYEQYF; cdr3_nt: TGTGCCAGCAGTGCAGGGGCCTACGAGCAGTACTTC
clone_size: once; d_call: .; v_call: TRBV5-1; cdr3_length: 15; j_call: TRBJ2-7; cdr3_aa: CASSFSGGIAYEQYF; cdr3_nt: TGCGCCAGCAGCTTTTCCGGGGGAATCGCCTACGAGCAGTACTTC
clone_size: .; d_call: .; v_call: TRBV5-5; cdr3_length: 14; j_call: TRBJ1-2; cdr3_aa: CASSPDSGGYGYTF; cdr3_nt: TGTGCCAGCAGCCCTGACAGCGGGGGATATGGCTACACCTTC
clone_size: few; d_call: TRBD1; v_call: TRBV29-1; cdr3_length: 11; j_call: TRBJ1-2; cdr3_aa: CSVLTGTGDTF; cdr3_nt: TGCAGCGTGCTAACCGGGACAGGGGACACCTTC
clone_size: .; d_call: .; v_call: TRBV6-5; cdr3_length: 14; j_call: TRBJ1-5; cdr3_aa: CASSYGGSNQPQHF; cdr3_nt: TGTGCCAGCAGTTACGGGGGCAGTAATCAGCCCCAGCATTTT
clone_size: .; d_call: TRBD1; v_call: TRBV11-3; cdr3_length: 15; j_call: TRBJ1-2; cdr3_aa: CASSPRDRGRYGYTF; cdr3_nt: TGTGCCAGCAGCCCCCGGGACAGGGGGAGGTATGGCTACACCTTC
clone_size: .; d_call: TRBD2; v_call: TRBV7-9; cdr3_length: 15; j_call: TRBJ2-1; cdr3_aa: CASRSSGHSYNEQFF; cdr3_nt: TGTGCCAGCAGGTCTAGCGGGCACTCCTACAATGAGCAGTTCTTC
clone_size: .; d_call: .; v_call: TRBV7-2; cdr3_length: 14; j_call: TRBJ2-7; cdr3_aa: CASSSVGRGYEQYF; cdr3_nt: TGTGCCAGCAGCTCAGTTGGTCGGGGCTACGAGCAGTACTTC
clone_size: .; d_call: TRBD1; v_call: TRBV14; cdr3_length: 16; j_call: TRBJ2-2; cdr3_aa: CASSHRTGLSTGELFF; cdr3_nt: TGTGCCAGCAGCCACCGGACAGGGTTGAGCACCGGGGAGCTGTTTTTT
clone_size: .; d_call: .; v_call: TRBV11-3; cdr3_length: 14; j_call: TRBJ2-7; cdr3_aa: CASSLWGGPYEQYF; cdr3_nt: TGTGCCAGCAGCTTATGGGGCGGCCCCTACGAGCAGTACTTC
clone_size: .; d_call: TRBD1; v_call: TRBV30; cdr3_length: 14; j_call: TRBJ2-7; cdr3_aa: CAWSVGQGSYEQYF; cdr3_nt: TGTGCCTGGAGTGTTGGACAGGGGTCCTACGAGCAGTACTTC
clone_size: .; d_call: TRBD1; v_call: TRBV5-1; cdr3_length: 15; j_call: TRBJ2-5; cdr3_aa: CASSPDVGQGETQYF; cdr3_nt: TGCGCCAGCAGCCCGGATGTCGGACAGGGAGAGACCCAGTACTTC
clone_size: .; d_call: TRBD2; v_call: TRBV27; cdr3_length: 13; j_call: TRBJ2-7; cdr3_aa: CASSSGGGREQYF; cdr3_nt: TGTGCCAGCAGTTCCGGGGGGGGACGCGAGCAGTACTTC
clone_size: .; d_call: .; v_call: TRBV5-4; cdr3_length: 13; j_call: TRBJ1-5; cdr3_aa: CASSPGPGDSSHF; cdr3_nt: TGTGCCAGCAGCCCCGGACCAGGGGATTCATCCCATTTT
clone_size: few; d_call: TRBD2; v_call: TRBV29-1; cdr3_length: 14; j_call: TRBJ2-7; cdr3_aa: CSSYGGDATYEQYF; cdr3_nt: TGCAGCTCCTATGGGGGGGACGCGACCTACGAGCAGTACTTC
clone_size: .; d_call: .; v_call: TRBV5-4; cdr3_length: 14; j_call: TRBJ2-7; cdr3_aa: CASSRGTEHYEQYF; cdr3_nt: TGTGCCAGCAGCCGGGGGACAGAGCACTACGAGCAGTACTTC
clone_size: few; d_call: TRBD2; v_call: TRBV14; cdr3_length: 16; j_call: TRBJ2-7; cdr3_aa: CASSPLQAGKIYEQYF; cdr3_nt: TGTGCCAGCAGCCCCCTTCAAGCGGGGAAGATCTACGAGCAGTACTTC
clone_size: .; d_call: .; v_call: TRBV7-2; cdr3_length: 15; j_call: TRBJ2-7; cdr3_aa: CASSLAYRRDYEQYF; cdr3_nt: TGTGCCAGCAGCTTAGCGTACAGGCGTGATTACGAGCAGTACTTC